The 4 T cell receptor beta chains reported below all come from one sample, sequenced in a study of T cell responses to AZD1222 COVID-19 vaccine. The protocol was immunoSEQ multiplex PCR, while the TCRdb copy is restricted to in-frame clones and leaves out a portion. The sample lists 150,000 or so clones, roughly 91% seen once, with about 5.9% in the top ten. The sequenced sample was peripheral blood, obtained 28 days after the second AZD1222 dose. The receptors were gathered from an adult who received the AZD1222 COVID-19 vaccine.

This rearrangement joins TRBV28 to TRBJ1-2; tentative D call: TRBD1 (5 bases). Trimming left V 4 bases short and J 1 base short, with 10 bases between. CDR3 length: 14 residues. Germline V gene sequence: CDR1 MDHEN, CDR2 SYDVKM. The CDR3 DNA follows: TGTGCCAGCAGTTGGAACGGGGGTAACTATGGCTACACCTTC. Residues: CASSWNGGNYGYTF.

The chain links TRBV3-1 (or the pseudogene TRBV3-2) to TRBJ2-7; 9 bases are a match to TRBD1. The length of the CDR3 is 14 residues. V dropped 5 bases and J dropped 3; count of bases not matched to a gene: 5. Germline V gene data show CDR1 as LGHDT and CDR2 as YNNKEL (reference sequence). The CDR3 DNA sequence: TGTGCCAGCAGCTTACAGGGGGCGGTCTACGAGCAGTACTTC. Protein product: CASSLQGAVYEQYF.

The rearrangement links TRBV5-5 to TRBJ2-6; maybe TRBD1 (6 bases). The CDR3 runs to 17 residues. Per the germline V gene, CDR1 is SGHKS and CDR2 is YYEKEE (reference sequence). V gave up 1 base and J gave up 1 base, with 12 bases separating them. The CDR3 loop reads CASSLFGQPSGANVLTF. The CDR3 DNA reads TGTGCCAGCAGCTTGTTCGGACAGCCTTCTGGGGCCAACGTCCTGACTTTC.

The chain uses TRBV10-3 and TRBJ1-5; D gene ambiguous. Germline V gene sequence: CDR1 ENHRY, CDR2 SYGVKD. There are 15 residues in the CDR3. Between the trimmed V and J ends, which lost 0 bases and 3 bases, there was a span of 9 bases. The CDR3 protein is CAISESADNNQPQHF. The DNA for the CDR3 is TGTGCCATCAGTGAGTCCGCAGACAACAATCAGCCCCAGCATTTT.